The 5 T cell receptor beta chains below come from one sample, sequenced in a study of blood T cells in healthy people across ages. PCR was performed a second time for roughly 7 to 12 cycles using a sample-barcoded 5' primer and a J-beta primer mix. One entry per CDR3 protein, called by TCRdb with MiXCR from the 5' RACE reads. The sample includes about 1.7 million distinct CDR3 sequences, 25% to 30% of them seen just once. The specimen sequenced was blood. The receptors were gathered from a woman aged 25 to 39 in good health.

This chain uses TRBV28 with TRBJ1-5; the D gene is possibly TRBD1 (6 bases). Between the trimmed V and J ends, which lost 6 bases and 2 bases, there was a span of 17 bases. Germline CDR1 is MDHEN and CDR2 is SYDVKM. CDR3 length: 16 residues. The CDR3 coding sequence is TGTGCCAGCAGCTTTGGACCTAGGGGGGGCAATCAGCCCCAGCATTTT. This sequence encodes CASSFGPRGGNQPQHF.

There are a few counts of this clonotype. The V gene is TRBV5-1, the J gene TRBJ2-1; D ambiguous. V shed 1 base and J shed 6 bases, with 8 bases lying between them. Germline V gene sequence: CDR1 SGHRS, CDR2 YFSETQ. The CDR3 has 13 amino acids. CDR3 region: CASSLISINEQFF. CDR3 bases: TGCGCCAGCAGCTTGATCAGCATCAATGAGCAGTTCTTC.

This clonotype was observed a few times. The V gene is TRBV24-1, the J gene TRBJ2-1, with 7 bases that match TRBD1. This CDR3 spans 14 amino acids. Trimming took 10 bases from V and 6 from J; bases not matched to a gene: 11. The V gene's germline CDR1 is KGHDR and CDR2 SFDVKD. CDR3 DNA sequence: TGTGCCACATCCCCCGGGACAGATTCCAATGAGCAGTTCTTC. Translation: CATSPGTDSNEQFF.

This clonotype occurred many times. This chain connects TRBV29-1 to TRBJ2-3; 8 bases are shared with TRBD2. This CDR3 contains 14 residues. The V segment lost 4 bases and the J segment 5 bases; nucleotides outside the gene matches: 8. The germline V gene encodes CDR1 SQVTM and CDR2 ANQGSEA. The DNA of the CDR3 is TGCAGCGTTGTGGTAGCGGGAAAATTAGATACGCAGTATTTT. It specifies CSVVVAGKLDTQYF.

This clonotype was counted many times. The rearrangement links TRBV7-9 to TRBJ2-7; D uncertain. Trimming cost V 1 base and J 2 bases, with 9 bases left between them. Germline V gives CDR1 SEHNR, CDR2 FQNEAQ (reference sequence). There are 14 residues in the CDR3. The CDR3 DNA reads as TGTGCCAGCAGCTTAGACGGCGTGACCTACGAGCAGTACTTC. This encodes CASSLDGVTYEQYF.